This is a list of T cell receptor beta chains from one sample in a study of T cell responses to AZD1222 COVID-19 vaccine. TCRdb keeps only in-frame clones here, not all; method: immunoSEQ multiplex PCR. The sample records about 110,000 clones, 92% being singletons. The material was peripheral blood, obtained on day 0 of AZD1222 vaccination. These receptor sequences come from an adult in good health. CDR3s include the opening cysteine and the closing phenylalanine or tryptophan. A D gene is named only where the DNA matches it firmly. The size of a clone is reported for some rows only, either as once, few or many, or as a class for expanded clones.

v_gene: TRBV30
j_gene: TRBJ1-1
abundance: -
d_gene: -
CDR3aa: CAWSVRLQMTEAFF
CDR3nt: TGTGCCTGGAGTGTACGGTTACAGATGACTGAAGCTTTCTTT

v_gene: TRBV29-1
j_gene: TRBJ2-1
abundance: -
d_gene: -
CDR3aa: CSVEDRAPWAYNEQFF
CDR3nt: TGCAGCGTTGAAGATCGGGCGCCTTGGGCCTACAATGAGCAGTTCTTC

v_gene: TRBV30
j_gene: TRBJ2-3
abundance: -
d_gene: -
CDR3aa: CAWAVGDTQYF
CDR3nt: TGTGCCTGGGCGGTCGGGGATACGCAGTATTTT

v_gene: TRBV4-1
j_gene: TRBJ1-1
abundance: once
d_gene: -
CDR3aa: CASSQEQFNTEAFF
CDR3nt: TGCGCCAGCAGCCAAGAGCAATTCAACACTGAAGCTTTCTTT

v_gene: TRBV7-9
j_gene: TRBJ2-3
abundance: -
d_gene: TRBD2
CDR3aa: CASSRLAGITSTDTQYF
CDR3nt: TGTGCCAGCAGCCGACTAGCGGGGATTACTAGCACAGATACGCAGTATTTT

v_gene: TRBV4-3
j_gene: TRBJ1-2
abundance: -
d_gene: TRBD1
CDR3aa: CASSLRGTGEGYTF
CDR3nt: TGCGCCAGCAGCCTCAGGGGGACAGGGGAAGGCTACACCTTC

v_gene: TRBV5-1
j_gene: TRBJ1-4
abundance: -
d_gene: -
CDR3aa: CASSDIAGTNEKLFF
CDR3nt: TGCGCCAGCAGTGACATTGCTGGAACTAATGAAAAACTGTTTTTT

v_gene: TRBV7-9
j_gene: TRBJ1-2
abundance: -
d_gene: -
CDR3aa: CASSLGRTFNYGYTF
CDR3nt: TGTGCCAGCAGCTTAGGCAGGACATTTAACTATGGCTACACCTTC

v_gene: TRBV15
j_gene: TRBJ1-2
abundance: -
d_gene: -
CDR3aa: CATSRSLETGGYTF
CDR3nt: TGTGCCACCAGCAGATCACTCGAAACAGGGGGCTACACCTTC

v_gene: TRBV27
j_gene: TRBJ2-1
abundance: -
d_gene: TRBD2
CDR3aa: CASSLSQAGGFRPLF
CDR3nt: TGTGCCAGCAGTTTAAGTCAGGCGGGGGGGTTCCGACCTCTCTTC

v_gene: TRBV20-1
j_gene: TRBJ2-4
abundance: -
d_gene: -
CDR3aa: CSASLTGLENIQYF
CDR3nt: TGCAGTGCTAGTCTGACAGGTTTAGAAAACATTCAGTACTTC

v_gene: TRBV3-1/TRBV3-2
j_gene: TRBJ1-3
abundance: -
d_gene: -
CDR3aa: CASSHRRGANTIYF
CDR3nt: TGTGCCAGCAGCCATCGCCGGGGGGCAAACACCATATATTTT

v_gene: TRBV4-3
j_gene: TRBJ1-2
abundance: -
d_gene: -
CDR3aa: CASSHVTGTQNYGYTF
CDR3nt: TGCGCCAGCAGCCACGTTACCGGGACACAGAACTATGGCTACACCTTC

v_gene: TRBV6-2/TRBV6-3
j_gene: TRBJ1-1
abundance: -
d_gene: -
CDR3aa: CASSYARDTEAFF
CDR3nt: TGTGCCAGCAGTTATGCGAGAGACACTGAAGCTTTCTTT